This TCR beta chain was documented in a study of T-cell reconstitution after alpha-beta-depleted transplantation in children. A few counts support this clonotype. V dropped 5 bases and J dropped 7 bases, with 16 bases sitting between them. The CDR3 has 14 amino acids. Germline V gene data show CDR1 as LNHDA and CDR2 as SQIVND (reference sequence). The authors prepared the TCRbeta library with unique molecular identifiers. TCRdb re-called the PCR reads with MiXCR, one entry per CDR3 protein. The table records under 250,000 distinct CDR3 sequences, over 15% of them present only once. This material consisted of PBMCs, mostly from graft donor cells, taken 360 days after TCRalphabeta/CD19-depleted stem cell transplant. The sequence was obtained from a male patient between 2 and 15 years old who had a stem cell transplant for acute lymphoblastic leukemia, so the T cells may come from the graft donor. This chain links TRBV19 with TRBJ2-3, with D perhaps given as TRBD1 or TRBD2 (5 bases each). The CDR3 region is CASSESLGDYTQYF. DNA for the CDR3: TGTGCCAGTAGTGAGAGTCTGGGGGATTATACGCAGTATTTT.